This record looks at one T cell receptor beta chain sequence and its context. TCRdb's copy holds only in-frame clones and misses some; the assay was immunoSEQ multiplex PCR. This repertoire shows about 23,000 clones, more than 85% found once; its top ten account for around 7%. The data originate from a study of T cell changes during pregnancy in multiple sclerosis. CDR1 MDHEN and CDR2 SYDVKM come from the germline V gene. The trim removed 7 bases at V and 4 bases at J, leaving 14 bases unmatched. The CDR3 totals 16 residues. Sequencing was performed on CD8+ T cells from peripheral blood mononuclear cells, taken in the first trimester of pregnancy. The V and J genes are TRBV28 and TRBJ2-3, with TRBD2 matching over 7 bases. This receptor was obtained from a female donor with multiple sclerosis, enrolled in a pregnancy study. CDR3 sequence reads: CASTPRGRDSPDTQYF. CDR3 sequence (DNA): TGTGCCAGCACCCCGCGGGGGAGGGACTCCCCAGATACGCAGTATTTT. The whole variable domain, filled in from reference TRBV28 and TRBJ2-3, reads DVKVTQSSRYLVKRTGEKVFLECVQDMDHENMFWYRQDPGLGLRLIYFSYDVKMKEKGDIPEGYSVSREKKERFSLILESASTNQTSMYLCASTPRGRDSPDTQYFGPGTRLTVL.